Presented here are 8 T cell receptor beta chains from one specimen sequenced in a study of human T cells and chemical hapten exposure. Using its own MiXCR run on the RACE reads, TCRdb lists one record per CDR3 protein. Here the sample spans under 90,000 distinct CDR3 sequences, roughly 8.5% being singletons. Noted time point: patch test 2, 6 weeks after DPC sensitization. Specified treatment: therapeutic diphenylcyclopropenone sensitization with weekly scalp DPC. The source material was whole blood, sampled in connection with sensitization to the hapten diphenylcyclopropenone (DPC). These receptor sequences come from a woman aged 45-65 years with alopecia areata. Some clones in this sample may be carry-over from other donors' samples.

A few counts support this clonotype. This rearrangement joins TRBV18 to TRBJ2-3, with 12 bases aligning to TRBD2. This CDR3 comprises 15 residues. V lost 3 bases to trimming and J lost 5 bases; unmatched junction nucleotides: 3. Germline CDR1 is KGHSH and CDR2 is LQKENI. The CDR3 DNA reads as TGTGCCAGCTCACCGTTACTAGCGGGAGGAGATACGCAGTATTTT. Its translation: CASSPLLAGGDTQYF.

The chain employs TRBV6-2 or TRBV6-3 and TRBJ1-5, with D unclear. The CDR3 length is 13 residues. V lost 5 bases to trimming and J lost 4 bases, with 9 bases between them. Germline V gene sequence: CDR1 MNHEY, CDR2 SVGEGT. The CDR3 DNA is TGTGCCAGCAGTGTCTATGGGAATCAGCCCCAGCATTTT. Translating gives CASSVYGNQPQHF.

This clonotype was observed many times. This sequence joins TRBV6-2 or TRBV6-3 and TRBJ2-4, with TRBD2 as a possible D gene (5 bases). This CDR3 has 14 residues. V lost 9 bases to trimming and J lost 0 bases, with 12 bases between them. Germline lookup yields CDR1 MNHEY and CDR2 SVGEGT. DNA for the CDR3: TGTGCCAGTTCAGCGGATCTAGCCAAAAACATTCAGTACTTC. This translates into CASSADLAKNIQYF.

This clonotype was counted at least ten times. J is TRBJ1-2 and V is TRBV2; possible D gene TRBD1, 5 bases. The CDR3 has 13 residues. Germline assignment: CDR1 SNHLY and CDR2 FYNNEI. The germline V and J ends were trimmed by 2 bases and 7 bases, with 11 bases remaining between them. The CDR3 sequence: CASSEPDSFGYTF. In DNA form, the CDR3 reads TGTGCCAGCAGTGAACCTGACAGTTTTGGCTACACCTTC.

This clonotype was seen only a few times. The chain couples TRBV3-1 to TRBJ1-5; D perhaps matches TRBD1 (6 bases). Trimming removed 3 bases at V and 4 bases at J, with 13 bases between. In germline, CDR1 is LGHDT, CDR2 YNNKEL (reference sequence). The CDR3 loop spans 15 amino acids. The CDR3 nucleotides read TGTGCCAGCAGCCAGGCTGGGGGCGAGAATCAGCCCCAGCATTTT. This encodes CASSQAGGENQPQHF.

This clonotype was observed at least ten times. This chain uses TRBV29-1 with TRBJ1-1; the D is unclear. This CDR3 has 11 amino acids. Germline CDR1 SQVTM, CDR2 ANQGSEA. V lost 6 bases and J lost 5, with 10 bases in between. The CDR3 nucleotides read TGCAGCGTGCCCCAGAGGACTGAAGCTTTCTTT. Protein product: CSVPQRTEAFF. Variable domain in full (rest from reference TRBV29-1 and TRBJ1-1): SAVISQKPSRDICQRGTSLTIQCQVDSQVTMMFWYRQQPGQSLTLIATANQGSEATYESGFVIDKFPISRPNLTFSTLTVSNMSPEDSSIYLCSVPQRTEAFFGQGTRLTVV.

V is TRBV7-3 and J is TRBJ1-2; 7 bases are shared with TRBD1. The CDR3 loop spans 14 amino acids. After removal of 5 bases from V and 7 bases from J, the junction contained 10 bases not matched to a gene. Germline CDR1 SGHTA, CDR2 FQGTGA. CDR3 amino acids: CASSPTGTASGYTF. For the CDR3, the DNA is TGTGCCAGCAGCCCAACAGGGACAGCTTCTGGCTACACCTTC.

The CDR3: CASRPGPIQETQYF. The DNA of the CDR3 is TGTGCCAGCAGACCGGGACCGATCCAAGAGACCCAGTACTTC. V and J are TRBV5-5 and TRBJ2-5, with D perhaps given as TRBD1 or TRBD2 (5 bases each). This CDR3 contains 14 residues. CDR1 SGHKS and CDR2 YYEKEE come from the germline V gene (reference sequence). With 5 bases removed from V and 1 base from J, the gap between germline ends came to 12 bases.